This TCR beta chain stems from a study of yellow fever vaccine responses in identical twins. TCRdb processed the RT-PCR reads anew with MiXCR; each CDR3 protein has one entry. The data contain about 13,000 distinct CDR3 sequences, roughly 81% of them singletons. This CDR3 has 14 amino acids. From germline, CDR1 is MNHEY and CDR2 SVGEGT. V dropped 4 bases and J dropped 5 bases, with 14 bases sitting between them. The chain joins TRBV6-2 or TRBV6-3 to TRBJ2-5, with unresolved D. The source material was T cells from blood (PBMCs), unsorted or a sorted subset (not recorded which), sampled before or after yellow fever vaccination (not recorded which). The TCR originated in a woman aged 18 to 35 who received the yellow fever vaccine. The chain's CDR3 is CASSSGRLAETQYF. The CDR3 region has the DNA TGTGCCAGCAGTTCCGGCCGGCTGGCGGAGACCCAGTACTTC.